The 18 T cell receptor beta chains below were found in one sample sequenced in a study of control samples from healthy donors and cancer patients. Produced via immunoSEQ multiplex PCR; TCRdb's table is partial and in-frame only. This sample yields under 140,000 clones, of which 88% are seen a single time; approximately 3.7% belongs to the top ten. The specimen sequenced was PBMCs. All receptors come from a woman aged 60-75 years with lung cancer.

The chain joins TRBV7-9 to TRBJ2-7; D ambiguous. Trimming stripped 1 base from V and 0 bases from J, with 10 bases between. The CDR3 sequence is 15 residues long. CDR1 and CDR2 from the germline V gene are SEHNR and FQNEAQ (reference sequence). In DNA, the CDR3 is TGTGCCAGCAGCTTAGACGCGGCGAGCTCCTACGAGCAGTACTTC. Protein: CASSLDAASSYEQYF.

This clone was found once. The chain combines TRBV29-1 with TRBJ1-5, with 8 bases aligning to TRBD1. Per the germline V gene, CDR1 is SQVTM and CDR2 is ANQGSEA. Trimming removed 6 bases from V and 7 bases from J; junction bases left unmatched: 11. This CDR3 is built from 14 residues. The CDR3 DNA reads TGCAGCGTCGTCCTGACAGGGGTTGGACAGCCCCAGCATTTT. The encoded protein is CSVVLTGVGQPQHF.

This rearrangement joins TRBV4-3 to TRBJ1-3; D is ambiguous. The germline V gene encodes CDR1 LGHNA and CDR2 YSLEER. V gave up 0 bases and J gave up 0 bases, with 18 bases separating them. There are 19 residues in the CDR3. CDR3 sequence: CASSQDVLLPGNSGNTIYF. DNA for the CDR3: TGCGCCAGCAGCCAAGATGTCCTTTTGCCGGGGAACTCTGGAAACACCATATATTTT.

The chain couples TRBV11-3 to TRBJ2-7, with TRBD2 matching 9 bases. Germline loops: CDR1 SGHNT, CDR2 YENEEA. After removal of 0 bases from V and 5 bases from J, the junction contained 11 bases not matched to a gene. This CDR3 has 17 amino acids. Here the CDR3 reads CASSLENLGTSSHEQYF. CDR3 in DNA: TGTGCCAGCAGCTTAGAAAATTTAGGGACTAGCAGCCACGAGCAGTACTTC.

The genes are TRBV14 and TRBJ2-5; D remains unclear. V was cut by 4 bases and J by 7 bases, with 10 bases left in between. Looked up from germline, CDR1 is SGHDN and CDR2 is FVKESK. CDR3 length equals 12 residues. Written as DNA, the CDR3 is TGTGCCAGCAGCCGAAACTGGGGGACCCAGTACTTC. Encoded protein: CASSRNWGTQYF.

The CDR3 DNA sequence: TGCGCCAGCAGCAACCGAATTCGCACGGGGGAGAGCAATCAGCCCCAGCATTTT. This codes for CASSNRIRTGESNQPQHF. The chain uses TRBV4-1 and TRBJ1-5, with D perhaps matching TRBD1 (5 bases). Germline CDR1 is MGHRA and CDR2 is YSYEKL. CDR3 length equals 18 residues. V gave up 5 bases and J gave up 1 base, with 21 bases separating them.

For this clone: The identical CDR3 is also encoded by other nucleotide sequences in the sample. This chain links TRBV5-1 with TRBJ1-1, with D possibly matching TRBD1 (6 bases). Germline lookup yields CDR1 SGHRS and CDR2 YFSETQ. Trimming took 4 bases from V and 3 from J, leaving 13 bases between them. The CDR3 is 14 residues long. This CDR3 reads CASSPAPGDTEAFF. The CDR3 DNA sequence: TGCGCCAGCAGCCCCGCCCCAGGGGACACTGAAGCTTTCTTT.

V usage is TRBV6-6 and J usage is TRBJ2-7; D is tentatively TRBD1 or TRBD2 (5 bases each). This CDR3 is built from 15 residues. Germline CDR1 and CDR2: MNHNY and SVGAGI (reference sequence). Trimming shortened V by 7 bases and J by 0 bases, and 16 bases separated the two germline ends. CDR3 nucleotide sequence: TGTGCCAGCACACCCCCGGGGACCAACTCCTACGAGCAGTACTTC. This translates into CASTPPGTNSYEQYF.

The chain joins TRBV5-4 to TRBJ1-2; 8 bases map to TRBD1. This CDR3 is built from 15 residues. Germline assignment: CDR1 SGHNT and CDR2 YYREEE (reference sequence). The J segment lost 8 bases and the V segment lost 0 bases, leaving 9 bases of the junction unmatched. CDR3 protein: CASSLGQGALGGYTF. The CDR3, as DNA: TGTGCCAGCAGCTTGGGGCAGGGGGCACTAGGCGGCTACACCTTC.

On this clone: The same CDR3 also results from other DNA sequences found in this sample. The J gene is TRBJ2-1, the V gene TRBV24-1; possibly TRBD1 for D (6 bases). The CDR3 extends over 15 amino acids. Germline lookup yields CDR1 KGHDR and CDR2 SFDVKD. Trimming took 4 bases from V and 4 from J, leaving 13 bases between them. Here the CDR3 reads CATSEGLTGYNEQFF. The CDR3 nucleotides read TGTGCCACCAGTGAGGGCCTCACAGGGTACAATGAGCAGTTCTTC.

The chain is built from TRBV3-1 (or the pseudogene TRBV3-2) and TRBJ2-3; D is unclear. Germline-derived CDR1 and CDR2 are LGHDT and YNNKEL (reference sequence). Trimming cost V 2 bases and J 4 bases, with 7 bases left between them. This CDR3 is 13 amino acids long. The CDR3 nucleotides are TGTGCCAGCAGCCAATCATTGGCAGATACGCAGTATTTT. Translated, it gives CASSQSLADTQYF.

The rearrangement uses TRBV19 and TRBJ1-1; D is uncertain. Germline assignment: CDR1 LNHDA and CDR2 SQIVND (reference sequence). Trimming stripped 6 bases from V and 0 bases from J, with 11 bases between. The CDR3 totals 14 residues. For the CDR3, the DNA is TGTGCCAGTAGGGCTAGGGCGATGAACACTGAAGCTTTCTTT. Protein sequence: CASRARAMNTEAFF.

CDR3 protein: CASSLRGKDQPQHF. The CDR3 bases are TGTGCCAGCAGCTTGAGGGGTAAGGATCAGCCCCAGCATTTT. The chain links TRBV11-2 to TRBJ1-5; D possibly corresponds to TRBD1 (5 bases). The CDR3 contains 14 residues. The V and J ends lost 3 bases and 5 bases respectively, with 11 bases between them. CDR1 and CDR2 from the germline V gene are SGHAT and FQNNGV.

The rearrangement joins TRBV7-2 to TRBJ1-5; D is unresolved. Germline assignment: CDR1 SGHTA and CDR2 FQGNSA. The CDR3 totals 14 residues. Trimming removed 2 bases from V and 5 bases from J, with 10 bases in between. Written as DNA, the CDR3 is TGTGCCAGCAGCTTAACGACCTTGGATCAGCCCCAGCATTTT. This codes for CASSLTTLDQPQHF.

This chain links TRBV4-1 with TRBJ2-7; possibly TRBD1 or TRBD2 for D (6 bases each). The CDR3 runs to 16 residues. CDR1 is MGHRA and CDR2 is YSYEKL in the germline V gene. The germline V and J ends were trimmed by 1 base and 7 bases, with 20 bases remaining between them. CDR3 nucleotide sequence: TGCGCCAGCAGCCAAGTTTTGGGGGGCGGACGTACTGAGCAGTACTTC. It translates to CASSQVLGGGRTEQYF.

In this sample, this clone turned up once. This chain joins TRBV18 and TRBJ1-2, with D maybe TRBD1 (6 bases). The length of the CDR3 is 15 residues. Trimming took off 6 bases at V and 4 bases at J, with 18 bases between the two ends. Germline V gives CDR1 KGHSH, CDR2 LQKENI. The DNA for the CDR3 is TGTGCCAGCTCTGAGGGGGAGCGAACGGGCTATGGCTACACCTTC. Its protein is CASSEGERTGYGYTF. The whole variable domain, remainder taken from reference TRBV18 and TRBJ1-2, is NAGVMQNPRHLVRRRGQEARLRCSPMKGHSHVYWYRQLPEEGLKFMVYLQKENIIDESGMPKERFSAEFPKEGPSILRIQQVVRGDSAAYFCASSEGERTGYGYTFGSGTRLTVV.

A few counts support this clone. The gene calls are TRBV10-3 and TRBJ1-3, with D perhaps TRBD1 (6 bases). V was trimmed by 4 bases and J by 0 bases, leaving 10 bases between them. CDR1 ENHRY and CDR2 SYGVKD come from the germline V gene. The CDR3 length is 15 residues. For the CDR3, the DNA is TGTGCCATCAGTGCTGGACAGAGCTCTGGAAACACCATATATTTT. Its translation: CAISAGQSSGNTIYF.

The table lists this clone with a count of one. This sequence joins TRBV7-8 and TRBJ2-7; D unclear. With 2 bases removed from V and 7 bases from J, the gap between germline ends came to 12 bases. The V gene's germline CDR1 is SGHVS and CDR2 FQNEAQ. This CDR3 has 13 residues. The CDR3 sequence is CASSLPSLGEQYF. CDR3 DNA: TGTGCCAGCAGCTTACCATCCCTGGGGGAGCAGTACTTC.